This T cell receptor (beta chain) was recovered during a study of T cell repertoires in ileal Crohn's disease. Sequenced by immunoSEQ multiplex PCR; TCRdb stores in-frame clones only, minus some. The sample has approximately 12,000 clones; about 70% are singletons. Germline CDR1 and CDR2: LNHDA and SQIVND (reference sequence). The CDR3 consists of 18 residues. J lost 0 bases, V lost 4 bases, and 9 bases had no gene match. Sequenced material: ileal tissue. The receptor comes from an adult with Crohn's disease. This rearrangement joins TRBV19 to TRBJ1-6; 7 nucleotides match TRBD1. The CDR3 spells CASSNDRDSSSYNSPLHF. CDR3 coding DNA: TGTGCCAGTAGTAATGACCGGGACAGCAGCTCCTATAATTCACCCCTCCACTTT.